A selection of T cell receptor beta chains follows, all from one sample in a study of blood T cell repertoires in COVID-19. Data came from immunoSEQ multiplex PCR; TCRdb stores just in-frame clones and leaves some out. The sample records around 35,000 clones, 70% to 90% being singletons. Sequencing was done on a sample of peripheral blood. The receptors were sampled from a man aged 60-69 years with active COVID-19. Each CDR3 is given with its conserved first and last residue. The order of the fields is V gene, J gene, clone size, D gene, CDR3 protein, CDR3 DNA. The D gene is left open where the match is weak. The size of a clone is reported for some rows only, either as once, few or many, or as a class for expanded clones.

V gene: TRBV24-1; J gene: TRBJ2-7; clone size: .; D gene: .; CDR3 protein: CATRKVQGCPRYEQYF; CDR3 DNA: TGTGCCACCCGAAAGGTTCAGGGCTGCCCACGCTACGAGCAGTACTTC
V gene: TRBV4-2; J gene: TRBJ1-6; clone size: .; D gene: .; CDR3 protein: CASSQDLEGPYNSPLHF; CDR3 DNA: TGTGCCAGCAGCCAAGATCTTGAGGGCCCATATAATTCACCCCTCCACTTT
V gene: TRBV18; J gene: TRBJ2-7; clone size: .; D gene: .; CDR3 protein: CASSPQQGSYEQYF; CDR3 DNA: TGTGCCAGCTCACCACAACAGGGTTCCTACGAGCAGTACTTC
V gene: TRBV5-4; J gene: TRBJ2-5; clone size: once; D gene: .; CDR3 protein: CASRPGGQETQYF; CDR3 DNA: TGTGCCAGCCGCCCCGGGGGTCAAGAGACCCAGTACTTC
V gene: TRBV5-6; J gene: TRBJ2-5; clone size: medium-sized; D gene: TRBD2; CDR3 protein: CASSSGLAGIETQYF; CDR3 DNA: TGTGCCAGCAGCTCGGGACTAGCGGGAATTGAGACCCAGTACTTC
V gene: TRBV4-2; J gene: TRBJ2-3; clone size: once; D gene: .; CDR3 protein: CASSQDARTDTQYF; CDR3 DNA: TGTGCCAGCAGCCAAGATGCGAGGACAGATACGCAGTATTTT
V gene: TRBV5-1; J gene: TRBJ2-5; clone size: .; D gene: TRBD1; CDR3 protein: CASSTGDVQETQYF; CDR3 DNA: TGCGCCAGCAGTACAGGGGACGTACAAGAGACCCAGTACTTC
V gene: TRBV28; J gene: TRBJ2-7; clone size: .; D gene: TRBD1; CDR3 protein: CASSFPSRDRDLYEQYF; CDR3 DNA: TGTGCCAGCAGTTTCCCGAGTAGGGACAGGGATCTCTACGAGCAGTACTTC
V gene: TRBV7-2; J gene: TRBJ1-1; clone size: once; D gene: TRBD1; CDR3 protein: CASSLTGGTEAFF; CDR3 DNA: TGTGCCAGCAGCTTAACAGGGGGCACTGAAGCTTTCTTT
V gene: TRBV5-8; J gene: TRBJ2-1; clone size: .; D gene: TRBD2; CDR3 protein: CASSPGTSTYNEQFF; CDR3 DNA: TGTGCCAGCAGCCCTGGGACTAGCACCTACAATGAGCAGTTCTTC
V gene: TRBV7-2; J gene: TRBJ2-3; clone size: .; D gene: .; CDR3 protein: CASSLVLKDTQYF; CDR3 DNA: TGTGCCAGCAGCTTAGTACTGAAGGATACGCAGTATTTT
V gene: TRBV10-3; J gene: TRBJ2-7; clone size: once; D gene: TRBD1; CDR3 protein: CAISKDKQGTSYEQYF; CDR3 DNA: TGTGCCATCAGTAAAGACAAACAGGGGACCTCCTACGAGCAGTACTTC
V gene: TRBV10-3; J gene: TRBJ1-2; clone size: .; D gene: .; CDR3 protein: CAISERQAEGYTF; CDR3 DNA: TGTGCCATCAGTGAACGACAGGCGGAAGGCTACACCTTC
V gene: TRBV10-3; J gene: TRBJ2-5; clone size: .; D gene: TRBD2; CDR3 protein: CAISESGGLRIPTQYF; CDR3 DNA: TGTGCCATCAGTGAGTCTGGGGGACTAAGGATTCCGACCCAGTACTTC
V gene: TRBV2; J gene: TRBJ1-5; clone size: .; D gene: .; CDR3 protein: CASSDWRGLVNQPQHF; CDR3 DNA: TGTGCCAGCAGTGATTGGAGGGGACTGGTAAATCAGCCCCAGCATTTT
V gene: TRBV6-5; J gene: TRBJ1-3; clone size: .; D gene: .; CDR3 protein: CASRGLNSHGNTIYF; CDR3 DNA: TGTGCCAGCAGGGGTTTGAACAGCCATGGAAACACCATATATTTT
V gene: TRBV4-1; J gene: TRBJ2-7; clone size: few; D gene: TRBD2; CDR3 protein: CASSRKMGLEGARVEQYF; CDR3 DNA: TGCGCCAGCAGCCGGAAAATGGGACTAGAGGGTGCGAGGGTGGAGCAGTACTTC
V gene: TRBV5-1; J gene: TRBJ1-3; clone size: .; D gene: .; CDR3 protein: CASSLAGAQGNTIYF; CDR3 DNA: TGCGCCAGCAGCTTAGCTGGGGCGCAAGGAAACACCATATATTTT
V gene: TRBV28; J gene: TRBJ1-1; clone size: .; D gene: .; CDR3 protein: CASSFIGVTEAFF; CDR3 DNA: TGTGCCAGCAGTTTTATCGGGGTTACTGAAGCTTTCTTT
V gene: TRBV15; J gene: TRBJ2-1; clone size: .; D gene: TRBD2; CDR3 protein: CATSALAGGFYNEQFF; CDR3 DNA: TGTGCCACCAGCGCACTAGCGGGGGGTTTCTACAATGAGCAGTTCTTC
V gene: TRBV6-5; J gene: TRBJ1-6; clone size: .; D gene: .; CDR3 protein: CASSTGSISPLHF; CDR3 DNA: TGTGCCAGCAGTACAGGATCGATTTCACCCCTCCACTTT
V gene: TRBV14; J gene: TRBJ2-3; clone size: .; D gene: .; CDR3 protein: CASSHADTQYF; CDR3 DNA: TGTGCCAGCAGCCACGCAGATACGCAGTATTTT
V gene: TRBV6-4; J gene: TRBJ1-1; clone size: .; D gene: .; CDR3 protein: CASTPGGTEAFF; CDR3 DNA: TGTGCCAGCACCCCCGGGGGGACTGAAGCTTTCTTT
V gene: TRBV6-5; J gene: TRBJ2-7; clone size: .; D gene: .; CDR3 protein: CASSEGLTYEQYF; CDR3 DNA: TGTGCCAGCAGCGAGGGATTAACCTACGAGCAGTACTTC
V gene: TRBV14; J gene: TRBJ2-2; clone size: .; D gene: .; CDR3 protein: CASSQEWHTGELFF; CDR3 DNA: TGTGCCAGCAGCCAAGAATGGCACACCGGGGAGCTGTTTTTT
V gene: TRBV5-1; J gene: TRBJ1-2; clone size: .; D gene: .; CDR3 protein: CASSLAQGESGYTF; CDR3 DNA: TGCGCCAGCAGCTTGGCCCAGGGTGAGAGTGGCTACACCTTC
V gene: TRBV19; J gene: TRBJ1-2; clone size: .; D gene: .; CDR3 protein: CASSIFLAGGYTF; CDR3 DNA: TGTGCCAGTAGTATATTCCTAGCGGGCGGCTACACCTTC
V gene: TRBV5-4; J gene: TRBJ1-1; clone size: .; D gene: .; CDR3 protein: CASSLGQGFVRTEAFF; CDR3 DNA: TGTGCCAGCAGCTTGGGTCAGGGGTTTGTGAGGACTGAAGCTTTCTTT
V gene: TRBV27; J gene: TRBJ2-3; clone size: once; D gene: .; CDR3 protein: CASSPLRGGTDTQYF; CDR3 DNA: TGTGCCAGCAGTCCCCTCAGGGGGGGCACAGATACGCAGTATTTT
V gene: TRBV6-4; J gene: TRBJ2-7; clone size: .; D gene: TRBD2; CDR3 protein: CASTGHLKLAGGPNEQYF; CDR3 DNA: TGTGCCAGCACTGGCCATCTCAAACTAGCGGGAGGGCCGAACGAGCAGTACTTC
V gene: TRBV30; J gene: TRBJ1-5; clone size: few; D gene: TRBD1; CDR3 protein: CAWGLPGQNQPQHF; CDR3 DNA: TGTGCCTGGGGGCTACCGGGACAGAATCAGCCCCAGCATTTT
V gene: TRBV7-2; J gene: TRBJ2-7; clone size: once; D gene: .; CDR3 protein: CASSLGGDSYEQYF; CDR3 DNA: TGTGCCAGCAGCCTCGGGGGTGACTCCTACGAGCAGTACTTC
V gene: TRBV6-2/TRBV6-3; J gene: TRBJ2-1; clone size: .; D gene: .; CDR3 protein: CASSYSWGRVTIGEQFF; CDR3 DNA: TGTGCCAGCAGTTACTCGTGGGGGCGCGTTACGATAGGCGAGCAGTTCTTC
V gene: TRBV5-1; J gene: TRBJ2-2; clone size: .; D gene: TRBD1; CDR3 protein: CASSGTVSNTGELFF; CDR3 DNA: TGCGCCAGCAGCGGGACAGTTTCGAACACCGGGGAGCTGTTTTTT
V gene: TRBV28; J gene: TRBJ2-1; clone size: .; D gene: .; CDR3 protein: CASSSPGFNEQFF; CDR3 DNA: TGTGCCAGCAGTTCGCCGGGGTTCAATGAGCAGTTCTTC
V gene: TRBV2; J gene: TRBJ2-5; clone size: .; D gene: .; CDR3 protein: CASSGRQAETQYF; CDR3 DNA: TGTGCCAGCAGTGGGAGACAGGCGGAGACCCAGTACTTC
V gene: TRBV29-1; J gene: TRBJ1-1; clone size: .; D gene: TRBD1; CDR3 protein: CSESRQGVRWTEAFF; CDR3 DNA: TGCAGCGAGTCACGGCAGGGGGTAAGGTGGACTGAAGCTTTCTTT
V gene: TRBV6-5; J gene: TRBJ2-7; clone size: .; D gene: TRBD2; CDR3 protein: CASRPAGPSYEQYF; CDR3 DNA: TGTGCCAGCAGGCCAGCGGGGCCCTCCTACGAGCAGTACTTC
V gene: TRBV2; J gene: TRBJ2-5; clone size: .; D gene: TRBD1; CDR3 protein: CASSWDRGPETQYF; CDR3 DNA: TGTGCCAGCAGTTGGGACAGGGGGCCTGAGACCCAGTACTTC
V gene: TRBV7-8; J gene: TRBJ2-1; clone size: .; D gene: TRBD1; CDR3 protein: CASSSPGTGENEQFF; CDR3 DNA: TGTGCCAGCAGCTCCCCAGGGACAGGGGAAAATGAGCAGTTCTTC
V gene: TRBV19; J gene: TRBJ1-5; clone size: .; D gene: .; CDR3 protein: CASSKKPGEGNQPQHF; CDR3 DNA: TGTGCCAGTAGTAAAAAGCCAGGGGAGGGTAATCAGCCCCAGCATTTT
V gene: TRBV11-3; J gene: TRBJ1-6; clone size: .; D gene: .; CDR3 protein: CASSSGQPNSPLHF; CDR3 DNA: TGTGCCAGCAGCTCAGGACAGCCAAATTCACCCCTCCACTTT
V gene: TRBV20-1; J gene: TRBJ2-2; clone size: .; D gene: .; CDR3 protein: CSALSAGELFF; CDR3 DNA: TGCAGTGCTCTATCGGCCGGGGAGCTGTTTTTT
V gene: TRBV6-1; J gene: TRBJ1-5; clone size: .; D gene: .; CDR3 protein: CASSEARLNSRPQHF; CDR3 DNA: TGTGCCAGCAGTGAAGCGCGGCTTAATAGCCGGCCCCAGCATTTT
V gene: TRBV2; J gene: TRBJ1-5; clone size: .; D gene: .; CDR3 protein: CASRGGVSNQPQHF; CDR3 DNA: TGTGCCAGCAGAGGAGGGGTGAGCAATCAGCCCCAGCATTTT
V gene: TRBV10-3; J gene: TRBJ2-1; clone size: .; D gene: TRBD2; CDR3 protein: CATGLADYNEQFF; CDR3 DNA: TGTGCCACAGGACTAGCAGATTACAATGAGCAGTTCTTC
V gene: TRBV10-3; J gene: TRBJ2-7; clone size: .; D gene: .; CDR3 protein: CAITNPSGSYEQYF; CDR3 DNA: TGTGCCATCACCAACCCCAGCGGCTCCTACGAGCAGTACTTC
V gene: TRBV2; J gene: TRBJ2-1; clone size: .; D gene: TRBD2; CDR3 protein: CASSETGTSGSHEQFF; CDR3 DNA: TGTGCCAGCAGTGAAACGGGGACTAGCGGGAGCCATGAGCAGTTCTTC
V gene: TRBV4-1; J gene: TRBJ2-1; clone size: .; D gene: .; CDR3 protein: CASSLTSLANEQFF; CDR3 DNA: TGCGCCAGCAGCCTCACGAGCCTAGCGAATGAGCAGTTCTTC
V gene: TRBV7-3; J gene: TRBJ2-1; clone size: .; D gene: TRBD2; CDR3 protein: CASSLGLAGYNEQFF; CDR3 DNA: TGTGCCAGCAGCTTGGGACTAGCGGGTTACAATGAGCAGTTCTTC
V gene: TRBV7-2; J gene: TRBJ1-1; clone size: .; D gene: TRBD1; CDR3 protein: CASSRYGTGDTEAFF; CDR3 DNA: TGTGCCAGCAGCCGTTACGGGACAGGGGACACTGAAGCTTTCTTT
V gene: TRBV7-6; J gene: TRBJ2-1; clone size: .; D gene: TRBD2; CDR3 protein: CASSLVVDGRGYNEQFF; CDR3 DNA: TGTGCCAGCAGCTTAGTAGTTGACGGGAGGGGTTACAATGAGCAGTTCTTC
V gene: TRBV6-1; J gene: TRBJ2-1; clone size: .; D gene: .; CDR3 protein: CASRTLVGSYNEQFF; CDR3 DNA: TGTGCCAGCAGAACACTAGTAGGCTCCTACAATGAGCAGTTCTTC
V gene: TRBV5-1; J gene: TRBJ2-1; clone size: .; D gene: TRBD2; CDR3 protein: CASSSLAGGYNEQFF; CDR3 DNA: TGCGCCAGCAGCTCGCTAGCGGGAGGTTACAATGAGCAGTTCTTC
V gene: TRBV10-3; J gene: TRBJ1-1; clone size: once; D gene: TRBD1; CDR3 protein: CAIRSQGLETEAFF; CDR3 DNA: TGTGCCATCAGATCACAGGGGCTGGAAACTGAAGCTTTCTTT
V gene: TRBV5-1; J gene: TRBJ2-7; clone size: .; D gene: .; CDR3 protein: CASSLGNSVAYEQYF; CDR3 DNA: TGCGCCAGCAGCTTAGGAAATAGCGTAGCCTACGAGCAGTACTTC
V gene: TRBV28; J gene: TRBJ2-7; clone size: .; D gene: TRBD1; CDR3 protein: CASRDRGYEQYF; CDR3 DNA: TGTGCCAGCAGGGACAGGGGCTACGAGCAGTACTTC
V gene: TRBV6-5; J gene: TRBJ1-5; clone size: .; D gene: TRBD1; CDR3 protein: CASSRDRDQPQHF; CDR3 DNA: TGTGCCAGCAGCCGGGACAGGGATCAGCCCCAGCATTTT
V gene: TRBV18; J gene: TRBJ1-3; clone size: .; D gene: .; CDR3 protein: CASSPPGQNGNTIYF; CDR3 DNA: TGTGCCAGCTCACCACCGGGCCAAAATGGAAACACCATATATTTT
V gene: TRBV5-6; J gene: TRBJ2-1; clone size: .; D gene: TRBD2; CDR3 protein: CASSARLAGSGQFF; CDR3 DNA: TGTGCCAGCAGCGCAAGACTAGCGGGAAGCGGGCAGTTCTTC